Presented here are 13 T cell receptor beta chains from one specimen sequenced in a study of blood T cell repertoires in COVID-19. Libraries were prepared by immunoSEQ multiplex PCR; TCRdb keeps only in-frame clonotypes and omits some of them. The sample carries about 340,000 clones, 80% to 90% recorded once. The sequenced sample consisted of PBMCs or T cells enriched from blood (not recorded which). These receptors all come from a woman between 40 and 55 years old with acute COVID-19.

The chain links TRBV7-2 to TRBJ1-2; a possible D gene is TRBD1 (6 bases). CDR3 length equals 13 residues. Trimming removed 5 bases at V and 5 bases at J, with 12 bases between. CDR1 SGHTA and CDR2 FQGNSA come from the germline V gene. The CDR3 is CASSPDRLYGYTF. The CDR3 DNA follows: TGTGCCAGCAGCCCCGACAGGCTATATGGCTACACCTTC.

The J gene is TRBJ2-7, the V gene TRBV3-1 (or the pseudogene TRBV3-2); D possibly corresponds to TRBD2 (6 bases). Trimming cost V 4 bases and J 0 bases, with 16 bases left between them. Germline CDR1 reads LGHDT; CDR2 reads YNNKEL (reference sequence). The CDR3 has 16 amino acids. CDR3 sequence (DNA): TGTGCCAGCAGCCCCCAACCCGGACTAACCTCCTACGAGCAGTACTTC. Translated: CASSPQPGLTSYEQYF.

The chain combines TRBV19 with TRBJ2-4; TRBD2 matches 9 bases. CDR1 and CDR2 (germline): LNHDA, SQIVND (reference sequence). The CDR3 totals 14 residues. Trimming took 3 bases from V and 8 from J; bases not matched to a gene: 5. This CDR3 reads CASSILAGKDIQYF. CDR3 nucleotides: TGTGCCAGTAGTATTCTAGCGGGGAAGGACATTCAGTACTTC.

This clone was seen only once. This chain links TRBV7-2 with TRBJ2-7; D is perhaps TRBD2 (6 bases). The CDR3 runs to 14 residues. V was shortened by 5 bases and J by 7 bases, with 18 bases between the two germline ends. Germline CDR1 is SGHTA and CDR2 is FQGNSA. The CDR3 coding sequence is TGTGCCAGCAGCCTTGAACGGGGCCGGGGGGAGCAGTACTTC. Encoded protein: CASSLERGRGEQYF.

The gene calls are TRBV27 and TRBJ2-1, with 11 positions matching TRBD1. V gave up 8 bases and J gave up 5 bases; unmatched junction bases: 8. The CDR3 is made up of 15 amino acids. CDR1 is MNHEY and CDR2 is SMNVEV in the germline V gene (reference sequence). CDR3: CASEKDRGLDNEQFF. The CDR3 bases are TGTGCCAGCGAGAAGGACAGGGGGCTGGACAATGAGCAGTTCTTC.

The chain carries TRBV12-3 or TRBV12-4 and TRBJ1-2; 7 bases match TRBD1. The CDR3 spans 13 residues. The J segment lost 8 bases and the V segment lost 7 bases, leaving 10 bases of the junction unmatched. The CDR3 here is CASTLKGAGGYTF. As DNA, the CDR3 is TGTGCCAGCACCCTGAAGGGGGCGGGCGGCTACACCTTC.

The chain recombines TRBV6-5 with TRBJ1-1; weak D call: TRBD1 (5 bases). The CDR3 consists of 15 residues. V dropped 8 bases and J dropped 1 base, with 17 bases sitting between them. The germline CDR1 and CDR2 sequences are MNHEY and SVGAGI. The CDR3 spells CASDISYGQNTEAFF. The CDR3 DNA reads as TGTGCCAGCGACATAAGCTATGGACAGAACACTGAAGCTTTCTTT.

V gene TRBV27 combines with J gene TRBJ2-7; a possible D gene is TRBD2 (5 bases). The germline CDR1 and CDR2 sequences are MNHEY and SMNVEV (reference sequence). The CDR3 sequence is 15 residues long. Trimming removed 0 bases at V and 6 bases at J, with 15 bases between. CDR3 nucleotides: TGTGCCAGCAGTTTATCTTCCGCCGGGATTGTCGAGCAGTACTTC. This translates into CASSLSSAGIVEQYF.

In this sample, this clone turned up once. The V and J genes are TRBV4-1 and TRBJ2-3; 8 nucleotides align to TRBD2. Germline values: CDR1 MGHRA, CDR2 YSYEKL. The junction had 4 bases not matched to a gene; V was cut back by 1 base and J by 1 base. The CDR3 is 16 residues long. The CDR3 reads CASSQVPGGRTDTQYF. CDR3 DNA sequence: TGCGCCAGCAGCCAAGTTCCGGGGGGGCGCACAGATACGCAGTATTTT.

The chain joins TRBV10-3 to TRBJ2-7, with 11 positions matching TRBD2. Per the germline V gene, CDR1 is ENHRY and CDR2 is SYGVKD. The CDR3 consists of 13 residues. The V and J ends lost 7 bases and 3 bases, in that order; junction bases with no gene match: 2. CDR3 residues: CAINSGGDYEQYF. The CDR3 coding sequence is TGTGCCATCAATAGCGGGGGGGACTACGAGCAGTACTTC.

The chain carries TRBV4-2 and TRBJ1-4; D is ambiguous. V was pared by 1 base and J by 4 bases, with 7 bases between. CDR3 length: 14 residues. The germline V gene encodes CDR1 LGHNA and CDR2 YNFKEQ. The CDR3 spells CASSQVGVNEKLFF. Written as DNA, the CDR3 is TGTGCCAGCAGCCAAGTGGGAGTTAATGAAAAACTGTTTTTT.

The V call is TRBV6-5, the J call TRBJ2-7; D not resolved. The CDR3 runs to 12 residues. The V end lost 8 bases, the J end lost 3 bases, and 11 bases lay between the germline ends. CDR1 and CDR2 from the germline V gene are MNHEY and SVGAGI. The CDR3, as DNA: TGTGCCAGCTTGGGTTCGGGCTACGAGCAGTACTTC. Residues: CASLGSGYEQYF.

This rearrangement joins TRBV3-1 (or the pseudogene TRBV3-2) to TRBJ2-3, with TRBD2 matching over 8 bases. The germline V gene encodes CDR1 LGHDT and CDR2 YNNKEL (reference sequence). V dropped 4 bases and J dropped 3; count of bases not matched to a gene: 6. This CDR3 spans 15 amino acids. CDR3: CASSPSGRLTDTQYF. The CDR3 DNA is TGTGCCAGCAGCCCCAGCGGGAGACTTACAGATACGCAGTATTTT.